These 23 T cell receptor beta chains originate from one sample sequenced in a study of T cell responses to AZD1222 COVID-19 vaccine (dated by TCRdb to 2020 to 2022). The library was generated by the immunoSEQ multiplex PCR assay. The immuneACCESS repertoire file appears here via TCRdb, limited to in-frame rearrangements. These files lack a portion of the clones; in checked studies, under half of the deficit traces to unresolved V genes, and the cause of the others is not known. The sample table lists about 86,000 clones, roughly nine tenths of them with a count of one. Clones ranked in the top ten supply about 2.9% of the sample. According to the study, the label for this sample's time point signals: baseline before first vaccination. Here the sequenced sample was peripheral blood, taken on day 0 of AZD1222 vaccination. These receptors were obtained from an adult in good health.

V gene TRBV6-5 combines with J gene TRBJ2-5, with 7 bases matching TRBD2. Germline assignment: CDR1 MNHEY and CDR2 SVGAGI. The CDR3 consists of 15 residues. V gave up 1 base and J gave up 4 bases; unmatched junction bases: 6. CDR3 amino acids: CASSYFGGGRETQYF. DNA for the CDR3: TGTGCCAGCAGTTACTTCGGGGGAGGGCGAGAGACCCAGTACTTC.

V and J are TRBV2 and TRBJ2-1; 9 nucleotides agree with TRBD1. The trim removed 5 bases at V and 6 bases at J, leaving 8 bases unmatched. The germline gives CDR1 SNHLY, CDR2 FYNNEI. CDR3 length: 15 amino acids. The CDR3 DNA reads as TGTGCCAGCAGTCCGGGACAGGGTATTTTCAATGAGCAGTTCTTC. This codes for CASSPGQGIFNEQFF.

V and J are TRBV2 and TRBJ1-4; D unresolved. The CDR3 runs to 14 residues. The V gene lost 7 bases and the J gene lost 4 bases, with 13 bases spanning the gap. The germline CDR1 and CDR2 sequences are SNHLY and FYNNEI. Here the CDR3 reads CASTKQRYNEKLFF. In DNA, the CDR3 is TGTGCCAGCACTAAACAGCGATATAATGAAAAACTGTTTTTT.

J is TRBJ2-2 and V is TRBV11-3, with a tentative D call TRBD2 (5 bases). In germline, CDR1 is SGHNT, CDR2 YENEEA. The CDR3 consists of 15 residues. Trimming removed 5 bases at V and 4 bases at J, with 14 bases between. The DNA for the CDR3 is TGTGCCAGCAGCGCTTCGGCTAGCCGCACCGGGGAGCTGTTTTTT. This codes for CASSASASRTGELFF.

This chain links TRBV9 with TRBJ1-1; no definite D call. The V gene lost 0 bases and the J gene lost 4 bases, with 7 bases spanning the gap. The CDR3 has 13 residues. Germline V CDR1 and CDR2: SGDLS, YYNGEE. The CDR3 sequence: CASSVDHGTEAFF. The CDR3 bases are TGTGCCAGCAGCGTAGATCACGGCACTGAAGCTTTCTTT.

The count of this clone is one. The chain couples TRBV6-2 or TRBV6-3 to TRBJ1-1, with D unresolved. CDR1 is MNHEY and CDR2 is SVGEGT in the germline V gene. The CDR3 has 14 amino acids. The V end was cut by 6 bases, the J end by 0 bases, with 11 bases between. The DNA for the CDR3 is TGTGCCAGCAGCCTCGGCGGGGTGAACACTGAAGCTTTCTTT. Its protein is CASSLGGVNTEAFF.

This clone was seen only a few times. V is TRBV27 and J is TRBJ1-4; possible D gene TRBD1, 5 bases. V gave up 5 bases and J gave up 7 bases, with 14 bases separating them. Per the germline V gene, CDR1 is MNHEY and CDR2 is SMNVEV (reference sequence). This CDR3 region has 14 residues. The CDR3 protein is CASSPRGAGEKLFF. CDR3 nucleotides: TGTGCCAGCAGTCCCCGTGGGGCAGGTGAAAAACTGTTTTTT.

The chain uses TRBV7-6 and TRBJ1-1; D ambiguous. Germline V gene lookup returns CDR1 SGHVS and CDR2 FNYEAQ. Trimming left V 1 base short and J 2 bases short, with 11 bases between. The CDR3 covers 15 residues. The CDR3: CASSLVREPNTEAFF. The CDR3 nucleotides are TGTGCCAGCAGCTTAGTGAGGGAACCCAACACTGAAGCTTTCTTT. Using reference TRBV7-6 and TRBJ1-1 for the parts outside the CDR3, the full variable domain is GAGVSQSPRYKVTKRGQDVALRCDPISGHVSLYWYRQALGQGPEFLTYFNYEAQQDKSGLPNDRFSAERPEGSISTLTIQRTEQRDSAMYRCASSLVREPNTEAFFGQGTRLTVV.

The chain is built from TRBV25-1 and TRBJ2-5, with D unclear. The V and J ends lost 5 bases and 2 bases respectively, with 12 bases between them. The V gene's germline CDR1 is MGHDK and CDR2 SYGVNS. The CDR3 contains 14 residues. CDR3 nucleotides: TGTGCCAGCAGTCTAACATCTGTACAAGAGACCCAGTACTTC. This encodes CASSLTSVQETQYF. Full variable domain (missing parts from reference TRBV25-1 and TRBJ2-5): EADIYQTPRYLVIGTGKKITLECSQTMGHDKMYWYQQDPGMELHLIHYSYGVNSTEKGDLSSESTVSRIRTEHFPLTLESARPSHTSQYLCASSLTSVQETQYFGPGTRLLVL.

This chain uses TRBV2 with TRBJ1-1; D not certain. Trimming left V 8 bases short and J 1 base short, with 5 bases between. The germline V gene encodes CDR1 SNHLY and CDR2 FYNNEI. The CDR3 is 11 residues long. DNA for the CDR3: TGTGCCAGCGCGGGGAACACTGAAGCTTTCTTT. This gives the protein CASAGNTEAFF. Full variable domain (outside the CDR3, taken from reference TRBV2 and TRBJ1-1): EPEVTQTPSHQVTQMGQEVILRCVPISNHLYFYWYRQILGQKVEFLVSFYNNEISEKSEIFDDQFSVERPDGSNFTLKIRSTKLEDSAMYFCASAGNTEAFFGQGTRLTVV.

This clone was counted a single time. This rearrangement joins TRBV7-2 to TRBJ1-5; 12 nucleotides match TRBD1. This CDR3 spans 19 amino acids. Trimming at V came to 0 bases and at J to 1 base, leaving 7 bases not matched to a gene. The germline gives CDR1 SGHTA, CDR2 FQGNSA. This CDR3 is CASSLAGGQGAFSNQPQHF. CDR3 DNA: TGTGCCAGCAGCTTAGCGGGGGGACAGGGGGCTTTCAGCAATCAGCCCCAGCATTTT.

This clone appeared a single time. V and J are TRBV6-5 and TRBJ2-1; D may be TRBD1 (6 bases). Looked up from germline, CDR1 is MNHEY and CDR2 is SVGAGI. V lost 7 bases and J lost 1, with 11 bases in between. The CDR3 runs 14 residues. The CDR3 coding sequence is TGTGCCAGCACGACAGGTGGGTCCTACAATGAGCAGTTCTTC. The encoded protein is CASTTGGSYNEQFF.

V gene TRBV5-1 combines with J gene TRBJ2-7; D gene uncertain. Germline CDR1 SGHRS, CDR2 YFSETQ. The germline V and J ends were trimmed by 2 bases and 3 bases, with 9 bases remaining between them. The CDR3 totals 13 residues. The CDR3 DNA sequence: TGCGCCAGCAGCTTCTTGGACGGCTACGAGCAGTACTTC. It translates to CASSFLDGYEQYF.

This clone was seen once. The chain combines TRBV5-1 with TRBJ1-3; D unresolved. CDR3 length: 17 amino acids. Germline V CDR1 and CDR2: SGHRS, YFSETQ. V shed 0 bases and J shed 0 bases, with 13 bases lying between them. CDR3 sequence: CASSLAGNVLSGNTIYF. Written as DNA, the CDR3 is TGCGCCAGCAGCTTGGCCGGGAACGTTCTCTCTGGAAACACCATATATTTT.

As to this clone: Other nucleotide sequences from this sample produce the same CDR3. This chain connects TRBV9 to TRBJ1-1; D might be TRBD1 (5 bases). Germline lookup yields CDR1 SGDLS and CDR2 YYNGEE. V was cut by 1 base and J by 1 base, with 5 bases left in between. The CDR3 spans 13 residues. The CDR3: CASSVQGNTEAFF. In DNA, the CDR3 is TGTGCCAGCAGCGTACAGGGGAACACTGAAGCTTTCTTT. Full variable domain (remainder filled in from reference TRBV9 and TRBJ1-1): DSGVTQTPKHLITATGQRVTLRCSPRSGDLSVYWYQQSLDQGLQFLIQYYNGEERAKGNILERFSAQQFPDLHSELNLSSLELGDSALYFCASSVQGNTEAFFGQGTRLTVV.

This sequence joins TRBV30 and TRBJ1-2; D gene unclear. Deletions cut 5 bases from V and 1 base from J, with 11 bases between. In germline, CDR1 is GTSNPN, CDR2 SVGIG (reference sequence). This CDR3 has 13 residues. The CDR3 protein is CAWGPQFNYGYTF. In DNA form, the CDR3 reads TGTGCCTGGGGACCGCAGTTTAACTATGGCTACACCTTC.

This rearrangement joins TRBV10-3 to TRBJ2-3; no clear D. V was cut by 4 bases and J by 6 bases, with 5 bases left in between. The CDR3 runs to 11 residues. The V gene's germline CDR1 is ENHRY and CDR2 SYGVKD. CDR3 in amino acids: CAISGMDTQYF. The CDR3 DNA reads as TGTGCCATCAGTGGTATGGATACGCAGTATTTT.

The V gene is TRBV5-5, the J gene TRBJ1-1, with D possibly TRBD1 on 5 matching bases. V was clipped by 4 bases and J by 0 bases, with 13 bases between them. Germline lookup yields CDR1 SGHKS and CDR2 YYEKEE (reference sequence). There are 15 residues in the CDR3. The CDR3 loop reads CASSTQTALNTEAFF. As DNA, the CDR3 is TGTGCCAGCAGCACCCAGACAGCGCTGAACACTGAAGCTTTCTTT.

The V call is TRBV28, the J call TRBJ1-5; D is unresolved. The germline V gene encodes CDR1 MDHEN and CDR2 SYDVKM. V dropped 1 base and J dropped 2 bases, with 3 bases sitting between them. The CDR3 covers 13 residues. CDR3 DNA sequence: TGTGCCAGCAGTTTATTTCGCAATCAGCCCCAGCATTTT. This sequence encodes CASSLFRNQPQHF.

The rearrangement uses TRBV6-5 and TRBJ1-2; TRBD1 matches at 7 bases. Germline CDR1 MNHEY, CDR2 SVGAGI. Unmatched junction bases numbered 9, after V lost 10 bases and J lost 7 bases. This CDR3 contains 12 residues. The CDR3 sequence is CATLSPGGGYTF. In DNA, the CDR3 is TGTGCCACCCTCTCCCCAGGGGGTGGCTACACCTTC.

This chain joins TRBV27 and TRBJ1-1, with TRBD1 as a possible D gene (5 bases). Germline V gene data show CDR1 as MNHEY and CDR2 as SMNVEV (reference sequence). V was shortened by 7 bases and J by 1 base, with 16 bases between the two germline ends. The CDR3 spans 15 residues. The CDR3: CASTRRGSRNTEAFF. The DNA of the CDR3 is TGTGCCAGCACCCGTCGGGGCAGCAGGAACACTGAAGCTTTCTTT.

This chain uses TRBV6-5 with TRBJ2-7; D possibly corresponds to TRBD1 (6 bases). The germline CDR1 and CDR2 sequences are MNHEY and SVGAGI. Trimming removed 8 bases at V and 5 bases at J, with 19 bases between. This CDR3 region has 14 residues. CDR3 residues: CASGVGTPQDEQYF. DNA of the CDR3: TGTGCCAGCGGCGTCGGGACACCGCAGGACGAGCAGTACTTC.

The chain has TRBV7-9 and TRBJ1-1, with unresolved D. The V end was cut by 5 bases, the J end by 4 bases, with 8 bases between. CDR3 length equals 12 residues. Germline-derived CDR1 and CDR2 are SEHNR and FQNEAQ (reference sequence). CDR3 in DNA: TGTGCCAGCAGCCCAAAAACCACTGAAGCTTTCTTT. Its protein is CASSPKTTEAFF.